This T cell receptor beta chain originates from a study of T cell changes during pregnancy in multiple sclerosis. Sequenced by immunoSEQ multiplex PCR; TCRdb stores in-frame clones only, minus some. Of 30,000 or so clones in the sample, about nine tenths are singletons; the top ten hold around 10%. Germline V lookup: CDR1 ENHRY, CDR2 SYGVKD. The V end was cut by 6 bases, the J end by 7 bases, with 19 bases between. The CDR3 covers 15 residues. The sequences come from CD8+ T cells from peripheral blood mononuclear cells, collected in the third trimester of pregnancy. The clonotype was recovered from a female donor with multiple sclerosis, enrolled in a pregnancy study. The chain employs TRBV10-3 and TRBJ2-1; no firm D call. The CDR3 loop is CAIRPSESDDNEQFF. The CDR3 region has the DNA TGTGCCATCAGGCCTTCCGAGTCCGATGATAATGAGCAGTTCTTC.